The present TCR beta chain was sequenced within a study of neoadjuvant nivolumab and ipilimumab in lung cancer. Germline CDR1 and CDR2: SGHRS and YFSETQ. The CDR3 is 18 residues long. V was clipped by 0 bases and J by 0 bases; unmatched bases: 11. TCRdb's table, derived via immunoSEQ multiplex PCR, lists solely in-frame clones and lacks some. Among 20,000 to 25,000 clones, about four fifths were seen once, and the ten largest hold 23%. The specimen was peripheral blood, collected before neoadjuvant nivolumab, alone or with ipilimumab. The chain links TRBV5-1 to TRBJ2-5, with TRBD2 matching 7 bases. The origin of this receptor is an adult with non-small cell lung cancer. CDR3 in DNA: TGCGCCAGCAGCTTGGAATTATTGGCGGGAGCATACCAAGAGACCCAGTACTTC. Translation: CASSLELLAGAYQETQYF.